These 27 T cell receptor beta chains originate from one sample sequenced in a study of tumor and adjacent non-tumor tissue in lung cancer. This sample's RNA came from whole unsorted tissue. This non-tumor lung sample came from over 3 cm beyond the tumor edge. TCRbeta libraries were built with three rounds of nested PCR, modified from ARM-PCR. TCRdb analysed the multiplex PCR reads with MiXCR anew, one entry per CDR3 protein. The data contain 60,000 to 85,000 distinct CDR3 sequences, around three quarters of them singletons. The sequenced sample consisted of distant non-tumor lung tissue. These receptors all stem from a man in his sixties with non-small cell lung cancer.

As to this clonotype: No conserved phenylalanine or tryptophan is present at the end of the CDR3, so a read error is the likely explanation. CDR3 DNA: TGTGCCAGCAGTGGAGACGGAGGCAGCTTACCCCAGCATCTT. Residues: CASSGDGGSLPQHL. The V and J genes are TRBV6-1 and TRBJ1-5; D uncertain. V lost 4 bases and J lost 10, with 17 bases in between. There are 14 residues in the CDR3. Germline assignment: CDR1 MNHNS and CDR2 SASEGT.

Only a few counts were recorded for this clonotype. The rearrangement links TRBV30 to TRBJ2-1, with TRBD1 identical over 7 bases. The CDR3 is 21 amino acids. V lost 1 base and J lost 3; bases outside the gene matches: 24. CDR1 is GTSNPN and CDR2 is SVGIG in the germline V gene (reference sequence). The CDR3 here is CAWSGSPGQAEGIWIYNEQFF. CDR3 in DNA: TGTGCCTGGAGTGGAAGCCCCGGACAGGCGGAAGGCATCTGGATCTACAATGAGCAGTTCTTC.

To note about this clonotype: One end of the junction is discordant with germline, which a read error may explain. The chain uses TRBV29-1 and TRBJ2-5; maybe TRBD1 (6 bases). CDR3 size: 12 residues. The germline V gene encodes CDR1 SQVTM and CDR2 ANQGSEA. The CDR3 sequence: CSVEGVRETQYF. The CDR3 nucleotides are TGCAGCGTCGAGGGGGTACGAGAGACCCAATACTTC.

Concerning this clonotype: The germline gene is not matched at one end of the junction; a read error may be the cause. The chain links TRBV4-1 to TRBJ1-2; a weak D match, TRBD1 (5 bases). Germline CDR1 is MGHRA and CDR2 is YSYEKL. The length of the CDR3 is 17 residues. The CDR3 loop is CASTSSSGGGMDYSYTF. CDR3 DNA: TGCGCCAGCACGTCCTCATCCGGGGGAGGGATGGACTATAGCTATACCTTC.

The V and J genes are TRBV11-3 and TRBJ2-1, with a tentative D call TRBD1 (6 bases). In germline, CDR1 is SGHNT, CDR2 YENEEA. CDR3 size: 16 residues. As DNA, the CDR3 is TGTGACGGCAGCTTTAACGGGGACACCAACTACAATGAGCAGTTCTTC. It is translated as CDGSFNGDTNYNEQFF.

This clonotype was detected only once. This may be a read error, as it is one base from a much larger clone. CDR3 bases: TGTGCCAGCAATGCTAGCGGGAGGGCCTCCAATGAGCAGTTCTTC. It encodes CASNASGRASNEQFF. The gene calls are TRBV2 and TRBJ2-1; TRBD2 agrees at 12 bases. The V segment lost 7 bases and the J segment 6 bases; nucleotides outside the gene matches: 7. The CDR3 is 15 amino acids. Germline CDR1 is SNHLY and CDR2 is FYNNEI. The entire variable domain, with the rest obtained from reference TRBV2 and TRBJ2-1, is as follows: EPEVTQTPSHQVTQMGQEVILRCVPISNHLYFYWYRQILGQKVEFLVSFYNNEISEKSEIFDDQFSVERPDGSNFTLKIRSTKLEDSAMYFCASNASGRASNEQFFGPGTRLTVL.

In regard to this clonotype: A much more abundant neighbour one base away suggests this may be a read error. The chain has TRBV5-1 and TRBJ1-2, with D tentatively TRBD1 (6 bases). Germline V gene lookup returns CDR1 SGHRS and CDR2 YFSETQ. Trimming pared 0 bases from V and 6 bases from J, leaving 15 bases between. The CDR3 is made up of 15 amino acids. The CDR3 spells CASSLDRTVGNGYTF. The CDR3 nucleotides read TGCGCCAGCAGCTTGGATAGGACAGTGGGAAATGGCTACACCTTC.

In regard to this clonotype: Since a much larger clone is just one base distant, this may be a read error. This sequence joins TRBV28 and TRBJ1-5; 9 bases match TRBD1. J was trimmed by 6 bases and V by 3 bases; bases with no gene match: 6. CDR1 is MDHEN and CDR2 is SYDVKM in the germline V gene. The CDR3 consists of 15 residues. For the CDR3, the DNA is TGTGCCAGCAGTTTTCACAGGGGGCGAGCTCAGCCCCAGCATTTT. Its protein is CASSFHRGRAQPQHF.

For this clonotype: At one boundary the junction diverges from the germline segment, which might be a read error. The rearrangement uses TRBV24-1 and TRBJ1-2; no clear D. Germline loops: CDR1 KGHDR, CDR2 SFDVKD. This CDR3 has 13 residues. As DNA, the CDR3 is TGTACCACCCGATCCGGAGCGGATAGTGGCTACACCTTC. Residues: CTTRSGADSGYTF.

Comment on this clonotype: The CDR3 does not end in the conserved phenylalanine or tryptophan, so this is likely a read error. The chain has TRBV20-1 and TRBJ1-1, with D perhaps matching TRBD1 (5 bases). The CDR3 extends over 15 amino acids. Per germline, CDR1 DFQATT and CDR2 SNEGSKA (reference sequence). The germline V and J ends were trimmed by 0 bases and 7 bases, with 18 bases remaining between them. In nucleotides, the CDR3 is TGCAGTGCTAGAGATCCAACATCTTGGGGCATTGAAGCTTTCATT. Translation: CSARDPTSWGIEAFI.

Comments on this clonotype: It is likely a read error, because the conserved phenylalanine at the end of the CDR3 is missing. The rearrangement uses TRBV28 and TRBJ1-5; D possibly corresponds to TRBD1 (5 bases). This CDR3 is built from 17 residues. Germline V lookup: CDR1 MDHEN, CDR2 SYDVKM. The CDR3 protein is CTSSLGKGRIGNQPQHI. In DNA form, the CDR3 reads TGTACCAGCAGTTTGGGAAAGGGGAGGATTGGCAATCAGCCCCAGCATATT.

Of note for this clonotype: A much larger clone lies one base from this, so it may be a read error. The J gene is TRBJ2-1, the V gene TRBV19; no reliable D call. The germline V gene encodes CDR1 LNHDA and CDR2 SQIVND (reference sequence). V was clipped by 7 bases and J by 1 base, with 17 bases between them. The length of the CDR3 is 16 residues. The CDR3: CASNIQIRWSYNEQFF. CDR3 DNA: TGTGCCAGTAATATCCAGATCCGATGGTCCTACAATGAGCAGTTCTTC. Using reference TRBV19 and TRBJ2-1 for the parts outside the CDR3, the full variable domain is DGGITQSPKYLFRKEGQNVTLSCEQNLNHDAMYWYRQDPGQGLRLIYYSQIVNDFQKGDIAEGYSVSREKKESFPLTVTSAQKNPTAFYLCASNIQIRWSYNEQFFGPGTRLTVL.

The chain recombines TRBV6-1 with TRBJ1-4; D unclear. From germline, CDR1 is MNHNS and CDR2 SASEGT. The CDR3 extends over 13 amino acids. This CDR3 reads CVTPGLEGGKLFF. The CDR3 coding sequence is TGTGTCACACCCGGACTCGAGGGTGGAAAACTGTTTTTT.

This sequence joins TRBV24-1 and TRBJ2-7; no clear D. Germline CDR1 and CDR2: KGHDR and SFDVKD. This CDR3 has 14 amino acids. DNA of the CDR3: TGTGTCATGGACCGTTCTGTTCACTCCTACGAGCAGTACTTC. This gives the protein CVMDRSVHSYEQYF.

This clonotype was seen a few times. One junction end disagrees with the germline gene, perhaps due to a read error. The chain joins TRBV20-1 to TRBJ2-1, with a weak D call TRBD2 (5 bases). This CDR3 is built from 13 residues. CDR1 and CDR2 (germline): DFQATT, SNEGSKA (reference sequence). The CDR3 DNA is TGCAGTACTAGTCTAGCCGATTACAATGAGCAGTTCTTC. Amino acid sequence: CSTSLADYNEQFF.

The chain joins TRBV12-3 or TRBV12-4 to TRBJ1-1; the D gene is possibly TRBD1 (6 bases). The CDR3 is 13 residues long. V dropped 10 bases and J dropped 5 bases, with 17 bases sitting between them. CDR3 nucleotide sequence: TGTGCCAACATTTTACAGGGTCGGACTGAAGCTTTCTTT. It is translated as CANILQGRTEAFF.

As to this clonotype: A junction end diverges from the germline sequence, so it may reflect a read error. This chain joins TRBV6-1 and TRBJ2-3, with TRBD1 as a possible D gene (5 bases). CDR1 MNHNS and CDR2 SASEGT come from the germline V gene. This CDR3 is built from 15 residues. CDR3 in amino acids: CISSELQGSTDRQYF. DNA for the CDR3: TGTATCAGTAGTGAACTTCAGGGTAGCACAGATAGGCAGTATTTT.

The chain has TRBV2 and TRBJ2-7; the D gene is possibly TRBD2 (6 bases). Germline V gene lookup returns CDR1 SNHLY and CDR2 FYNNEI. V lost 5 bases and J lost 6, with 17 bases in between. The CDR3 totals 14 residues. The CDR3 spells CASSIQDYGVEQYF. In DNA form, the CDR3 reads TGTGCCAGCAGTATCCAGGACTATGGGGTCGAGCAGTACTTC.

J is TRBJ2-3 and V is TRBV12-3 or TRBV12-4, with a tentative D call TRBD1 (5 bases). The CDR3 totals 15 residues. Trimming cost V 6 bases and J 12 bases, with 25 bases left between them. CDR3 sequence reads: CASRMGPPDTDIQYF. The CDR3 DNA reads TGTGCCAGCAGAATGGGCCCTCCGGACACAGATATTCAGTATTTT.

Notes on this clonotype: An end of the junction differs from the germline gene, which may be a read error. V usage is TRBV28 and J usage is TRBJ2-7; D is undetermined. The germline V gene encodes CDR1 MDHEN and CDR2 SYDVKM. The CDR3 has 14 amino acids. CDR3 coding DNA: TGTGCTAGCAGCTCCGAAAGGGATAGCTGCGAGCAGTACTTC. Protein: CASSSERDSCEQYF.

About this clonotype itself: A read error may produce the germline difference seen at one junction end. The rearrangement uses TRBV12-3 or TRBV12-4 and TRBJ2-7; D remains unclear. The CDR3 covers 13 residues. The CDR3 DNA follows: TGTGCCGGCAGTTCAGTCGCCCCGCCCGGGCAGTACTTC. Protein product: CAGSSVAPPGQYF.

This clonotype has a single count. At one boundary the junction diverges from the germline segment, which might be a read error. The chain recombines TRBV6-2 or TRBV6-3 with TRBJ2-1; possibly TRBD1 or TRBD2 for D (5 bases each). CDR3 length equals 15 residues. Germline CDR1 is MNHEY and CDR2 is SVGEGT. In DNA, the CDR3 is TGTGTCAGCAGTCAAACAGGACTCTCTGGGAATGAGCAGTTCTTC. Protein: CVSSQTGLSGNEQFF.

The chain employs TRBV28 and TRBJ1-2, with D maybe TRBD1 (5 bases). Trimming removed 5 bases at V and 14 bases at J, with 24 bases between. Germline CDR1 MDHEN, CDR2 SYDVKM. This CDR3 has 14 amino acids. The DNA for the CDR3 is TGTGCCAGCAGTCCAATAGGGACCAGAAATGACTATACCTTC. It specifies CASSPIGTRNDYTF.

Comments on this clonotype: A junction end diverges from the germline sequence, so it may reflect a read error. The J gene is TRBJ1-1, the V gene TRBV29-1, with 9 bases fitting TRBD1. The CDR3 totals 13 residues. The V gene's germline CDR1 is SQVTM and CDR2 ANQGSEA. The CDR3 loop is CSTSTGGDTEAFF. The CDR3 nucleotides read TGCAGCACCTCGACAGGGGGGGACACTGAAGCTTTCTTC.

On this clonotype itself: One end of the junction fails to match germline, which may point to a read error. The chain has TRBV5-5 and TRBJ1-2; D gene ambiguous. The CDR3 extends over 16 amino acids. From germline, CDR1 is SGHKS and CDR2 YYEKEE (reference sequence). CDR3 residues: CSSSLERYRDGYGYTF. The CDR3 bases are TGTTCCAGCAGCTTGGAGCGGTATAGGGATGGGTATGGCTACACCTTC.

About this clonotype itself: A much larger clone lies one base from this, so it may be a read error. The V gene is TRBV28, the J gene TRBJ1-6, with D possibly being TRBD1 (5 bases). The V gene's germline CDR1 is MDHEN and CDR2 SYDVKM. The CDR3 loop spans 16 amino acids. This chain's CDR3 is CARSLAATAERSPLHF. Here the CDR3 DNA reads TGTGCCAGGAGTTTAGCCGCGACAGCGGAGCGATCACCCCTCCACTTT.

Remarks on this clonotype: Possible read error: a much larger clone is one base away. The V gene is TRBV5-1, the J gene TRBJ2-7; D might be TRBD1 (6 bases). The CDR3 length is 13 residues. The germline V gene has CDR1 SGHRS and CDR2 YFSETQ. The V end was cut by 6 bases, the J end by 1 base, with 11 bases between. The CDR3 region has the DNA TGCGCCAGCAACTGGGACAAGTCCTACGAGCAGTACTTC. Protein: CASNWDKSYEQYF.